The 27 T cell receptor beta chains in this list originate from one sample, sequenced in a study of beta chain features in type 1 diabetes. Study findings and constraints: Among patients with Type 1 diabetes, TCRB CDR3s were moderately but significantly shorter in every one of the four CD4+ subsets.

The antigens for these receptors are not known. cDNA synthesis used the whole RNA isolate, giving expressed TCRB sequences. The data were produced by immunoSEQ multiplex PCR, yet TCRdb's version contains in-frame clones alone and is incomplete. The data show about 740,000 clones, around 15% seen once. Sequencing used naive CD4+ T cells from blood. The receptor set was obtained from a man younger than 35 with type 1 diabetes.

The chain has TRBV6-1 and TRBJ1-2, with D unresolved. Trimming left V 4 bases short and J 2 bases short, with 8 bases between. The germline CDR1 and CDR2 sequences are MNHNS and SASEGT. The CDR3 is 13 amino acids. The CDR3 here is CASSATTNYGYTF. CDR3 nucleotides: TGTGCCAGCAGTGCCACAACGAACTATGGCTACACCTTC.

This clone was observed a handful of times. This chain joins TRBV28 and TRBJ2-5; D is undetermined. The CDR3 covers 13 residues. CDR1 is MDHEN, CDR2 SYDVKM, per germline. The ends were cut back, 3 bases at V and 2 bases at J, with 7 bases in the middle. The CDR3 loop reads CASSFAAQETQYF. For the CDR3, the DNA is TGTGCCAGCAGTTTCGCAGCTCAAGAGACCCAGTACTTC.

The chain carries TRBV7-2 and TRBJ2-1; TRBD2 aligns across 12 bases. Germline CDR1 SGHTA, CDR2 FQGNSA. J was trimmed by 8 bases and V by 3 bases; bases with no gene match: 8. The CDR3 is made up of 16 amino acids. CDR3 DNA sequence: TGTGCCAGCAGCTTTGTGCCTAGCGGGGGGGCCTATGAGCAGTTCTTC. Translating gives CASSFVPSGGAYEQFF.

This clone has more than one count but fewer than ten. The chain uses TRBV7-2 and TRBJ2-7; D is ambiguous. This CDR3 contains 14 residues. V dropped 2 bases and J dropped 3 bases, with 11 bases sitting between them. Germline V gives CDR1 SGHTA, CDR2 FQGNSA. The CDR3 DNA is TGTGCCAGCAGCTTAATGTTCGGAAACTACGAGCAGTACTTC. Its translation is CASSLMFGNYEQYF.

This sequence joins TRBV25-1 and TRBJ2-7; D remains unclear. Trimming left V 5 bases short and J 0 bases short, with 8 bases between. The CDR3 loop spans 13 amino acids. Germline CDR1 and CDR2: MGHDK and SYGVNS. This chain's CDR3 is CASSQTVSYEQYF. CDR3 DNA sequence: TGTGCCAGCAGTCAGACGGTCTCCTACGAGCAGTACTTC.

This clone was counted only a few times. The chain links TRBV5-1 to TRBJ1-1; no definite D call. CDR1 and CDR2 (germline): SGHRS, YFSETQ. Between the trimmed V and J ends, which lost 5 bases and 3 bases, there was a span of 11 bases. The length of the CDR3 is 13 residues. In nucleotides, the CDR3 is TGCGCCAGCAGGCGGTCATGGGACACTGAAGCTTTCTTT. Protein: CASRRSWDTEAFF.

V usage is TRBV11-1 and J usage is TRBJ2-5; D is unresolved. From germline, CDR1 is SGHAT and CDR2 FQDESV (reference sequence). Between the trimmed V and J ends, which lost 6 bases and 0 bases, there was a span of 8 bases. There are 13 residues in the CDR3. The chain's CDR3 is CASSEGYQETQYF. The DNA for the CDR3 is TGTGCCAGCAGTGAAGGGTACCAAGAGACCCAGTACTTC.

The chain has TRBV11-2 and TRBJ2-3, with D possibly matching TRBD1 (6 bases). This CDR3 has 16 residues. Per the germline V gene, CDR1 is SGHAT and CDR2 is FQNNGV. Trimming stripped 3 bases from V and 0 bases from J, with 13 bases between. Here the CDR3 reads CASSFIQGRSTDTQYF. CDR3 DNA: TGTGCCAGCAGCTTTATCCAGGGGCGTAGCACAGATACGCAGTATTTT.

V gene TRBV28 combines with J gene TRBJ2-7; D assignment may be TRBD1 or TRBD2 (5 bases each). The germline V and J ends were trimmed by 2 bases and 3 bases, with 11 bases remaining between them. This CDR3 contains 14 residues. The germline gives CDR1 MDHEN, CDR2 SYDVKM. The CDR3 DNA reads as TGTGCCAGCAGTTTACAGGGAGATGTCTACGAGCAGTACTTC. This gives the protein CASSLQGDVYEQYF.

In this sample, this clone turned up a few times. The CDR3 protein is CSAWRSSGNTIYF. The CDR3 DNA sequence: TGCAGCGCCTGGAGGAGCTCTGGAAACACCATATATTTT. The chain couples TRBV29-1 to TRBJ1-3; D ambiguous. The V gene lost 7 bases and the J gene lost 0 bases, with 10 bases spanning the gap. Germline V lookup: CDR1 SQVTM, CDR2 ANQGSEA. The CDR3 loop spans 13 amino acids.

This clone turned up a few times. The V call is TRBV7-2, the J call TRBJ2-3; TRBD1 is a possible D gene (6 bases). CDR3 length: 16 amino acids. The V gene's germline CDR1 is SGHTA and CDR2 FQGNSA. Trimming cost V 0 bases and J 2 bases, with 12 bases left between them. CDR3 amino acids: CASSLAAQGYTDTQYF. The DNA of the CDR3 is TGTGCCAGCAGCTTAGCGGCACAGGGCTACACAGATACGCAGTATTTT.

This clone was detected only a few times. The V call is TRBV7-7, the J call TRBJ2-1, with TRBD2 as a possible D gene (6 bases). The CDR3 sequence is 14 residues long. The germline V gene encodes CDR1 SSHAT and CDR2 FNYEAQ (reference sequence). CDR3 residues: CASSPGLQANEQFF. The CDR3, as DNA: TGTGCTAGCTCGCCGGGACTCCAAGCGAATGAGCAGTTCTTC.

The chain has TRBV6-1 and TRBJ2-1; a weak D match, TRBD1 (5 bases). There are 17 residues in the CDR3. The germline CDR1 and CDR2 sequences are MNHNS and SASEGT. V shed 2 bases and J shed 3 bases, with 17 bases lying between them. The CDR3 reads CASSEQGTVVLYNEQFF. DNA for the CDR3: TGTGCCAGCAGTGAACAGGGCACCGTAGTACTCTACAATGAGCAGTTCTTC.

The chain couples TRBV29-1 to TRBJ1-5, with TRBD1 as a possible D gene (5 bases). The CDR3 runs to 13 residues. Germline V gene data show CDR1 as SQVTM and CDR2 as ANQGSEA. The V and J ends lost 7 bases and 2 bases respectively, with 12 bases between them. The CDR3, as DNA: TGCAGCGCCACAGGATTCGGCAATCAGCCCCAGCATTTT. This gives the protein CSATGFGNQPQHF. The full variable domain, its missing parts supplied by reference TRBV29-1 and TRBJ1-5, is SAVISQKPSRDICQRGTSLTIQCQVDSQVTMMFWYRQQPGQSLTLIATANQGSEATYESGFVIDKFPISRPNLTFSTLTVSNMSPEDSSIYLCSATGFGNQPQHFGDGTRLSIL.

This clone showed up just a few times. The chain has TRBV19 and TRBJ2-3; perhaps TRBD1 as D (6 bases). The germline gives CDR1 LNHDA, CDR2 SQIVND (reference sequence). With 10 bases removed from V and 4 bases from J, the gap between germline ends came to 12 bases. This CDR3 contains 12 residues. The DNA for the CDR3 is TGTGCCACAGGGGACCTAGCAGATACGCAGTATTTT. This encodes CATGDLADTQYF.

This chain links TRBV15 with TRBJ1-3, with no clear D. The CDR3 contains 17 residues. CDR1 LNHNV and CDR2 YYDKDF come from the germline V gene (reference sequence). V gave up 0 bases and J gave up 9 bases, with 21 bases separating them. This CDR3 is CATSRDDGRREIGTIYF. CDR3 DNA: TGTGCCACCAGCAGAGATGACGGACGGAGGGAAATTGGCACCATATATTTT.

V gene TRBV5-1 combines with J gene TRBJ2-7; 9 positions agree with TRBD2. The CDR3 is 16 residues long. CDR1 and CDR2 from the germline V gene are SGHRS and YFSETQ. V lost 4 bases and J lost 3; bases outside the gene matches: 11. The chain's CDR3 is CASSPVVVTSGYEQYF. The CDR3 DNA reads TGCGCCAGCAGCCCGGTTGTCGTGACTAGCGGCTACGAGCAGTACTTC.

This clone was seen a handful of times. In the same sample, other DNA sequences code for this CDR3. V and J are TRBV30 and TRBJ1-1; D not certain. CDR3 length: 12 residues. V lost 2 bases and J lost 3, with 7 bases in between. Germline assignment: CDR1 GTSNPN and CDR2 SVGIG (reference sequence). CDR3 loop: CAWSLGDTEAFF. CDR3 in DNA: TGTGCCTGGAGTCTGGGCGACACTGAAGCTTTCTTT. Based on the CDR3 plus reference TRBV30 and TRBJ1-1, the full variable domain is SQTIHQWPATLVQPVGSPLSLECTVEGTSNPNLYWYRQAAGRGLQLLFYSVGIGQISSEVPQNLSASRPQDRQFILSSKKLLLSDSGFYLCAWSLGDTEAFFGQGTRLTVV.

This clone was observed a handful of times. The V call is TRBV9, the J call TRBJ2-7; tentatively, D is TRBD1 (5 bases). V dropped 0 bases and J dropped 5 bases, with 6 bases sitting between them. Germline V gives CDR1 SGDLS, CDR2 YYNGEE. CDR3 length equals 12 residues. CDR3 sequence: CASSVGGHEQYF. The CDR3 DNA sequence: TGTGCCAGCAGCGTAGGGGGCCACGAGCAGTACTTC. The whole variable domain, remainder taken from reference TRBV9 and TRBJ2-7, is DSGVTQTPKHLITATGQRVTLRCSPRSGDLSVYWYQQSLDQGLQFLIQYYNGEERAKGNILERFSAQQFPDLHSELNLSSLELGDSALYFCASSVGGHEQYFGPGTRLTVT.

The chain couples TRBV2 to TRBJ2-3, with 11 nucleotides matching TRBD2. This CDR3 has 16 amino acids. The junction had 8 bases not matched to a gene; V was cut back by 6 bases and J by 3 bases. Germline lookup yields CDR1 SNHLY and CDR2 FYNNEI. CDR3 in DNA: TGTGCCAGCAGCCCCAGACTAGCGGGGAGGACAGATACGCAGTATTTT. Translating it yields CASSPRLAGRTDTQYF.

This clone has more than one count but fewer than ten. The chain employs TRBV6-1 and TRBJ2-5; 9 bases fit TRBD2. Germline assignment: CDR1 MNHNS and CDR2 SASEGT. There are 15 residues in the CDR3. The ends lost 0 bases at V and 2 bases at J; junction bases unmatched: 1. DNA for the CDR3: TGTGCCAGCAGTGAAGCTAGCGGGGGTCAAGAGACCCAGTACTTC. It codes for CASSEASGGQETQYF.

The rearrangement links TRBV10-3 to TRBJ1-6, with D perhaps TRBD1 (6 bases). Trimming took 3 bases from V and 8 from J, leaving 14 bases between them. Germline V gene lookup returns CDR1 ENHRY and CDR2 SYGVKD. The length of the CDR3 is 15 residues. CDR3 in amino acids: CAISDRETGYSPLHF. The CDR3 DNA reads TGTGCCATCAGTGATCGAGAGACAGGCTATTCACCCCTCCACTTT.

This clone has a handful of counts. This chain connects TRBV27 to TRBJ2-3; D gene ambiguous. CDR3 length: 12 residues. CDR1 is MNHEY, CDR2 SMNVEV, per germline (reference sequence). Deletions cut 3 bases from V and 4 bases from J, with 5 bases between. The CDR3 DNA sequence: TGTGCCAGCAGTTTCGGGCCAGATACGCAGTATTTT. This encodes CASSFGPDTQYF.

Only a few counts were recorded for this clone. The chain recombines TRBV7-2 with TRBJ2-6, with a weak D call TRBD1 (5 bases). The CDR3 length is 15 residues. Deletions cut 5 bases from V and 4 bases from J, with 12 bases between. Germline CDR1 is SGHTA and CDR2 is FQGNSA. In nucleotides, the CDR3 is TGTGCCAGCAGCCCGCAGGGTACGGGGGCCAACGTCCTGACTTTC. This translates into CASSPQGTGANVLTF.

The chain uses TRBV14 and TRBJ1-2, with D perhaps matching TRBD1 (5 bases). The CDR3 has 13 amino acids. Per germline, CDR1 SGHDN and CDR2 FVKESK. Trimming removed 11 bases at V and 4 bases at J, with 17 bases between. The CDR3 nucleotides are TGTGCCGTCGGAAAGGGGACCGGCTATGGCTACACCTTC. Translated, it gives CAVGKGTGYGYTF.

This clone appeared once. This sequence joins TRBV6-1 and TRBJ1-1; D ambiguous. The CDR3 length is 16 residues. Germline V gives CDR1 MNHNS, CDR2 SASEGT. Deletions cut 0 bases from V and 3 bases from J, with 14 bases between. CDR3 coding DNA: TGTGCCAGCAGTGAAGCAGGCCGGAAGGAGGACACTGAAGCTTTCTTT. Its protein is CASSEAGRKEDTEAFF.

Points on this clone: Different DNA sequences within this sample yield the same CDR3. This chain connects TRBV18 to TRBJ1-1; D perhaps matches TRBD1 (5 bases). This CDR3 comprises 13 residues. Trimming shortened V by 5 bases and J by 2 bases, and 9 bases separated the two germline ends. The germline gives CDR1 KGHSH, CDR2 LQKENI. The chain's CDR3 is CASSEGENTEAFF. CDR3 sequence (DNA): TGTGCCAGCTCAGAAGGGGAAAACACTGAAGCTTTCTTT.